This TCR beta chain originates from a study of radiation and T cells in renal cell carcinoma. Study at large: Nephrectomy followed 15 Gy stereotactic body radiation by 4 weeks.

The germline gives CDR1 SGDLS, CDR2 YYNGEE. J lost 2 bases, V lost 0 bases, and 5 bases had no gene match. The CDR3 runs 16 residues. A remark on this clone: Its antigen remains unknown.

The data were produced by immunoSEQ multiplex PCR, yet TCRdb's version contains in-frame clones alone and is incomplete. The top ten clones hold 4.1% of a sample with about 150,000 clones, about 85% of them seen once. Study results and caveats: Baseline intratumoral clonotype presence is unknown without pretreatment biopsies.

Time point indicated: baseline pretreatment blood. The treatment denotes: 15 Gy SBRT to primary tumor, nephrectomy 4 weeks later. Serial blood draws occurred at baseline and 2 and 4 weeks post-SBRT. Clear cell pathology was present in this patient's renal cell carcinoma. The sequencing used blood, collected from a patient whose treatment included radiotherapy and nephrectomy. The chain recombines TRBV9 with TRBJ2-3; TRBD1 aligns across 8 bases. The source of this sequence is a woman aged 65 to 85 with renal cell carcinoma. CDR3 nucleotide sequence: TGTGCCAGCAGCGTAGAGGACAGGGCCATCACAGATACGCAGTATTTT. Residues: CASSVEDRAITDTQYF.